The clone carrying this T cell receptor beta chain was recorded at least ten times. Its target is unknown. The CDR3 is made up of 13 amino acids. Trimming removed 7 bases at V and 6 bases at J, with 19 bases between. Germline CDR1 reads SQVTM; CDR2 reads ANQGSEA. Axillary draining lymph nodes of breast cancer patients supplied the node samples. MiXCR, run by TCRdb on the multiplex PCR reads, gives a single entry per CDR3 protein. This table holds 100,000 or so distinct CDR3 sequences, 21% found once. This entry belongs to a study of breast tumors, draining lymph nodes, adjacent tissues. The study's findings and limits: The lymph node origin of tumor T cells was framed as consistent with a hypothesis, not demonstrated. Tumors had less TCR diversity than lymph nodes, more than nontumor tissue.

This clonotype originated in a female donor with breast cancer. Some clones in this sample may be carry-over from other donors' samples. Source material: axillary lymph node tissue. The gene calls are TRBV29-1 and TRBJ2-7; D is possibly TRBD2 (5 bases). CDR3 sequence (DNA): TGCAGCGCCAGTTCCGGGGTCTACGTCGAGCAGTACTTC. Its translation: CSASSGVYVEQYF.